The clone carrying this T cell receptor (beta chain) was seen repeatedly, ten times or more. Its target is unknown. Germline CDR1 reads DFQATT; CDR2 reads SNEGSKA (reference sequence). There are 14 residues in the CDR3. Losses at the gene ends were 1 base for V and 6 bases for J; bases not matched to a gene: 5. A single record per CDR3 protein comes from TCRdb applying MiXCR to the 5' RACE reads. The data contain nearly 900,000 distinct CDR3 sequences, approximately 13% of them singletons. The data stem from a study of identical twins. Whole-study findings and limits: Cord blood's abundant beta clonotypes had fewer insertions, unlike memory repertoires. With monozygotic twins, out-of-frame TCR alpha sharing exceeded what models estimated.

The same sample was also used in a study of yellow fever vaccine responses in identical twins.

This sequence was found in a woman between 18 and 29 years old in good health. The sequenced sample was PBMCs. The genes are TRBV20-1 and TRBJ2-7, with 11 bases matching TRBD1. This chain's CDR3 is CSARGDRGNGEQYF. The CDR3 coding sequence is TGCAGTGCTAGAGGGGACAGGGGGAACGGCGAGCAGTACTTC.